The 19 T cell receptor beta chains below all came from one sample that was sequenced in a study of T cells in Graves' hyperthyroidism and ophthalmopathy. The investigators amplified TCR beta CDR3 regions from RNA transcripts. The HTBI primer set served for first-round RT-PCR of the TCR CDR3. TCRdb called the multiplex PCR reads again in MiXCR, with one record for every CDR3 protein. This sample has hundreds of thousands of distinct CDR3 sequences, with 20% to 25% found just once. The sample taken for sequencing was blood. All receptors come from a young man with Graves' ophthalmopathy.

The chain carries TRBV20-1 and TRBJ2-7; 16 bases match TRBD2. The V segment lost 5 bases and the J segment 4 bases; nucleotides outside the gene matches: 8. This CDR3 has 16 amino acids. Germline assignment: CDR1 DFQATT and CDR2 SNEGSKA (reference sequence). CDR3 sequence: CSARGTSGRAWYEQYF. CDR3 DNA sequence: TGCAGTGCTCGCGGGACTAGCGGGAGGGCCTGGTACGAGCAGTACTTC.

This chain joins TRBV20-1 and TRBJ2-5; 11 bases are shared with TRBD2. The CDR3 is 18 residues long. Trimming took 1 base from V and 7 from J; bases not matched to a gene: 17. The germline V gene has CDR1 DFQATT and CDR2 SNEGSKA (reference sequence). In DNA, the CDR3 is TGCAGTGCTAGAGGATACTTGGGCCTAGCGGGAGGACCGGGGACCCAGTACTTC. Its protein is CSARGYLGLAGGPGTQYF.

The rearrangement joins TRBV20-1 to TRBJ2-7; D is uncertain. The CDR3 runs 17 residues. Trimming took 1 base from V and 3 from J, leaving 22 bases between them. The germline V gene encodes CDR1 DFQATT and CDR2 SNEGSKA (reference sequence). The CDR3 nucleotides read TGCAGTGCTAGAGTAAAAGTGAGAAACAGCTTCTTCTACGAGCAGTACTTC. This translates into CSARVKVRNSFFYEQYF.

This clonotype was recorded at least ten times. This CDR3 is CASSQAPGQGDEKLFF. The CDR3, as DNA: TGTGCCAGCAGCCAAGCCCCGGGACAGGGAGATGAAAAACTGTTTTTT. The chain recombines TRBV3-1 with TRBJ1-4, with 9 bases that match TRBD1. Germline V gene sequence: CDR1 LGHDT, CDR2 YNNKEL (reference sequence). V was pared by 1 base and J by 6 bases, with 6 bases of the junction left unmatched. The length of the CDR3 is 16 residues.

The CDR3 DNA is TGTGCCAGCAGTGGAGGGGGATACAATGAGCAGTTCTTC. Protein: CASSGGGYNEQFF. The chain couples TRBV2 to TRBJ2-1, with a weak D call TRBD1 (6 bases). The CDR3 is made up of 13 amino acids. Germline CDR1 reads SNHLY; CDR2 reads FYNNEI. Between the trimmed V and J ends, which lost 4 bases and 4 bases, there was a span of 8 bases. The entire variable domain, with the rest obtained from reference TRBV2 and TRBJ2-1, is as follows: EPEVTQTPSHQVTQMGQEVILRCVPISNHLYFYWYRQILGQKVEFLVSFYNNEISEKSEIFDDQFSVERPDGSNFTLKIRSTKLEDSAMYFCASSGGGYNEQFFGPGTRLTVL.

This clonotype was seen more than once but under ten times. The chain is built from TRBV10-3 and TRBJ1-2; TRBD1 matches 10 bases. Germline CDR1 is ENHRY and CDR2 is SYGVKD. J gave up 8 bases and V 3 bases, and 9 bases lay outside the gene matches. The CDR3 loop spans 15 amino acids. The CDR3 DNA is TGTGCCATCAGTGATCGGGACAGGGGCCAGGGGGGCTACACCTTC. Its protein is CAISDRDRGQGGYTF.

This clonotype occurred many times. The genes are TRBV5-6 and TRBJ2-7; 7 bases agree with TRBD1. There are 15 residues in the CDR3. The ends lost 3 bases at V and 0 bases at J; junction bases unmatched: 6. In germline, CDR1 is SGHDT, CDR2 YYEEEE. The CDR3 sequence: CASSYRTGSSYEQYF. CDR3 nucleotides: TGTGCCAGCAGCTACAGGACAGGTTCCTCCTACGAGCAGTACTTC. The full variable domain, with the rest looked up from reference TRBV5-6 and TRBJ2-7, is DAGVTQSPTHLIKTRGQQVTLRCSPKSGHDTVSWYQQALGQGPQFIFQYYEEEERQRGNFPDRFSGHQFPNYSSELNVNALLLGDSALYLCASSYRTGSSYEQYFGPGTRLTVT.

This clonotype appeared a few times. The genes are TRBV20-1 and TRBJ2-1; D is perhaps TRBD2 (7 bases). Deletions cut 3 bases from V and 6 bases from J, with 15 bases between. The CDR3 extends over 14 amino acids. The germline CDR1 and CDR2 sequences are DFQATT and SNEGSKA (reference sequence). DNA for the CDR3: TGCAGTGCTAGGAGCGGGACAAGGGGCAATGAGCAGTTCTTC. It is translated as CSARSGTRGNEQFF.

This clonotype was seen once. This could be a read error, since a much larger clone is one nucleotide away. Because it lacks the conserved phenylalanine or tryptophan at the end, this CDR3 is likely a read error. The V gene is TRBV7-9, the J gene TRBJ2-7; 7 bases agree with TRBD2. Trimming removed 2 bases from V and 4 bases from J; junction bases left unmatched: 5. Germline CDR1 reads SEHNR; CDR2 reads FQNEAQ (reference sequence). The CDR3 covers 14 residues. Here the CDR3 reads CASSLTGGGYEQYL. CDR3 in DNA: TGTGCCAGCAGCTTAACCGGGGGAGGGTACGAGCAGTACCTC.

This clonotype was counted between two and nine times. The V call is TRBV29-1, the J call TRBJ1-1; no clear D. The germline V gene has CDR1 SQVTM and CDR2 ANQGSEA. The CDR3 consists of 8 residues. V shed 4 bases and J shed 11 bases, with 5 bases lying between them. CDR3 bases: TGCAGCGTTGTCGGGGCTTTCTTT. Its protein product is CSVVGAFF.

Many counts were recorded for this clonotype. The CDR3 bases are TGTGCCAGCAGCTCGAGGGCAGGGACTGAAGCTTTCTTT. Amino acids: CASSSRAGTEAFF. This rearrangement joins TRBV11-2 to TRBJ1-1; D might be TRBD1 (5 bases). Deletions cut 4 bases from V and 5 bases from J, with 11 bases between. CDR3 length: 13 amino acids. Germline CDR1 SGHAT, CDR2 FQNNGV.

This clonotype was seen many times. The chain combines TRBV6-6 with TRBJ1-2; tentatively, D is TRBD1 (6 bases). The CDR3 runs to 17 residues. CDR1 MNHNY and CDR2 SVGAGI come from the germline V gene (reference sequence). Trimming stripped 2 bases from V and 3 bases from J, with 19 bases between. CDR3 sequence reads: CASSYGIAGAPYYGYTF. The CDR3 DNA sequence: TGTGCCAGCAGTTACGGTATTGCAGGGGCACCATACTATGGCTACACCTTC.

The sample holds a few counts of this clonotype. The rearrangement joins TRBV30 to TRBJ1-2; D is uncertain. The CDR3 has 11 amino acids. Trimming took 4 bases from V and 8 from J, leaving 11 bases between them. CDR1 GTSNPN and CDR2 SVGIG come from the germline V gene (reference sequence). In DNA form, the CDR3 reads TGTGCCTGGATTAGAGGAGGGGGCTACACCTTC. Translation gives CAWIRGGGYTF.

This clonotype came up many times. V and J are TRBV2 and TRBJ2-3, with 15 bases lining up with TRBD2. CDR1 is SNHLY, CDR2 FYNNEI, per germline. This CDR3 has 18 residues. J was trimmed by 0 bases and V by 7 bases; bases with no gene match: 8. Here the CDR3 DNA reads TGTGCCAGCATCGCGAGGACTAGCGGGAGGGCTAGCACAGATACGCAGTATTTT. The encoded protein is CASIARTSGRASTDTQYF.

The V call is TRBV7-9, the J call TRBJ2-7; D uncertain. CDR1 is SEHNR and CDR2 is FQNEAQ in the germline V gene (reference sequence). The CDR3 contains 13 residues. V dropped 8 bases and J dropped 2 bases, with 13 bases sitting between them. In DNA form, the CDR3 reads TGTGCCAGCCGGTCGGACGGCCCCTACGAGCAGTACTTC. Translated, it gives CASRSDGPYEQYF.

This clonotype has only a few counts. CDR3 coding DNA: TGCGCCAGCAGCCAAGGAACAGGGGCCATGACCTACGAGCAGTACTTC. Residues: CASSQGTGAMTYEQYF. The V gene is TRBV4-3, the J gene TRBJ2-7, with 7 nucleotides matching TRBD1. The germline CDR1 and CDR2 sequences are LGHNA and YSLEER. The CDR3 has 16 amino acids. V shed 1 base and J 2 bases; nucleotides not matched to a gene: 8.

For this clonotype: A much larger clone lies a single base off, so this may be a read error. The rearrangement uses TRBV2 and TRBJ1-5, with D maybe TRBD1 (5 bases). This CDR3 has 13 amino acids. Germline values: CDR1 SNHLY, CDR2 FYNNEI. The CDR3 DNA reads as TGTGCCAGCAGCGGGCCCAGGGATCAGCTCCAGCATTTT. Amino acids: CASSGPRDQLQHF.

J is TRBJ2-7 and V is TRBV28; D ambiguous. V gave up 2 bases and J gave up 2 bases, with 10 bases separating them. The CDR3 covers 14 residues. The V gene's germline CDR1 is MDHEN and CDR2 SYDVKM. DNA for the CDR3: TGTGCCAGCAGTTTAGAGCAGGAGACCTACGAGCAGTACTTC. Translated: CASSLEQETYEQYF.

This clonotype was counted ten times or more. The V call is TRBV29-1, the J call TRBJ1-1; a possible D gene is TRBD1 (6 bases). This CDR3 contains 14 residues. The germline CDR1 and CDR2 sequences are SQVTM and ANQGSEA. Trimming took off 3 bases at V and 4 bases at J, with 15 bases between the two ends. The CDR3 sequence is CSVDPKGVGTEAFF. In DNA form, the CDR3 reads TGCAGCGTTGACCCTAAGGGGGTGGGCACTGAAGCTTTCTTT.